The 21 T cell receptor beta chains below were found in one sample sequenced in a study of T-cell memory formation after mild COVID-19. MiXCR, run by TCRdb on the 5' RACE reads, gives a single entry per CDR3 protein. Among a few hundred thousand distinct CDR3 sequences listed, 20% to 25% were seen once. Sequencing was carried out using PBMCs or a T cell subset sorted from them (not recorded which). These receptors were taken from an adult woman who had mild COVID-19 (a few samples of this study predate the infection). Cell type and time point are not known.

This clonotype was counted only a few times. This chain joins TRBV11-2 and TRBJ1-4; D may be TRBD1 (5 bases). This CDR3 is built from 15 residues. The germline V and J ends were trimmed by 2 bases and 5 bases, with 12 bases remaining between them. From germline, CDR1 is SGHAT and CDR2 FQNNGV. Here the CDR3 DNA reads TGTGCCAGCAGCTTATTTGGGCAGGGCAATGAAAAACTGTTTTTT. Residues: CASSLFGQGNEKLFF.

This clonotype has more than one count but fewer than ten. The chain uses TRBV25-1 and TRBJ2-7, with D tentatively TRBD1 (6 bases). From germline, CDR1 is MGHDK and CDR2 SYGVNS. Trimming shortened V by 6 bases and J by 4 bases, and 13 bases separated the two germline ends. This CDR3 is 13 amino acids long. The CDR3 coding sequence is TGTGCCAGCAGGCCCGGACAGAAATACGAGCAGTACTTC. Its protein is CASRPGQKYEQYF.

There are a few counts of this clonotype. Here the CDR3 DNA reads TGTGCCAGCAGTGCCCCACAAATGAACACTGAAGCTTTCTTT. Translating it yields CASSAPQMNTEAFF. The V and J genes are TRBV12-3 or TRBV12-4 and TRBJ1-1; the D is unclear. This CDR3 contains 14 residues. V dropped 5 bases and J dropped 0 bases, with 10 bases sitting between them.

This clonotype was found a few times. The J gene is TRBJ2-3, the V gene TRBV6-2 or TRBV6-3, with D possibly matching TRBD1 (6 bases). Germline CDR1 and CDR2: MNHEY and SVGEGT. The length of the CDR3 is 15 residues. V was pared by 0 bases and J by 10 bases, with 17 bases between. The CDR3 sequence: CASSYSTPTGMAQYF. CDR3 bases: TGTGCCAGCAGTTACTCGACTCCAACAGGGATGGCGCAGTATTTT.

This chain joins TRBV19 and TRBJ1-1, with TRBD1 as a possible D gene (5 bases). The germline V gene encodes CDR1 LNHDA and CDR2 SQIVND (reference sequence). This CDR3 contains 16 residues. V lost 6 bases and J 0 bases, leaving 17 bases between the germline ends. CDR3 region: CASRPLDSLVNTEAFF. CDR3 sequence (DNA): TGTGCCAGTAGGCCTCTAGACAGCCTAGTGAACACTGAAGCTTTCTTT.

The chain combines TRBV18 with TRBJ2-3, with 12 bases that match TRBD2. Germline CDR1 and CDR2: KGHSH and LQKENI. This CDR3 comprises 18 residues. J lost 1 base, V lost 3 bases, and 8 bases had no gene match. For the CDR3, the DNA is TGTGCCAGCTCACCTCTAGCGGGGGGGCGAAGGGGCACAGATACGCAGTATTTT. The encoded protein is CASSPLAGGRRGTDTQYF.

The J gene is TRBJ2-5, the V gene TRBV7-9; the D gene is possibly TRBD2 (5 bases). There are 16 residues in the CDR3. V gave up 4 bases and J gave up 2 bases, with 17 bases separating them. The V gene's germline CDR1 is SEHNR and CDR2 FQNEAQ (reference sequence). CDR3 sequence: CASSSLRDFRQETQYF. CDR3 bases: TGTGCCAGCAGCTCACTACGGGATTTCCGTCAAGAGACCCAGTACTTC.

The rearrangement uses TRBV7-9 and TRBJ1-3, with D uncertain. The ends were cut back, 5 bases at V and 0 bases at J, with 14 bases in the middle. The CDR3 spans 16 residues. Germline V lookup: CDR1 SEHNR, CDR2 FQNEAQ (reference sequence). The CDR3 bases are TGTGCCAGCAGCCTAAGCCGACACACCTCTGGAAACACCATATATTTT. Residues: CASSLSRHTSGNTIYF.

This clonotype appeared a few times. The chain joins TRBV5-6 to TRBJ2-5, with D possibly being TRBD2 (5 bases). Trimming stripped 2 bases from V and 4 bases from J, with 12 bases between. The germline V gene encodes CDR1 SGHDT and CDR2 YYEEEE. This CDR3 is built from 14 residues. The CDR3 loop reads CASSFVTEGETQYF. The CDR3 DNA follows: TGTGCCAGCAGCTTCGTCACCGAGGGAGAGACCCAGTACTTC.

This clonotype was observed a handful of times. The chain employs TRBV11-2 and TRBJ2-2; 10 bases are shared with TRBD2. CDR1 is SGHAT and CDR2 is FQNNGV in the germline V gene. With V trimmed by 5 bases and J by 5 bases, 14 bases remained unmatched. The CDR3 runs 18 residues. This CDR3 is CASSQSFRLAGDTGELFF. Here the CDR3 DNA reads TGTGCCAGCAGCCAGTCTTTTAGGCTAGCGGGAGATACCGGGGAGCTGTTTTTT.

The chain uses TRBV20-1 and TRBJ1-1, with D unresolved. Germline-derived CDR1 and CDR2 are DFQATT and SNEGSKA (reference sequence). The CDR3 spans 12 residues. The V gene lost 5 bases and the J gene lost 0 bases, with 7 bases spanning the gap. CDR3: CSAPLMNTEAFF. CDR3 nucleotide sequence: TGCAGTGCTCCTCTCATGAACACTGAAGCTTTCTTT.

The V gene is TRBV5-1, the J gene TRBJ2-1; TRBD2 matches 7 bases. This CDR3 contains 14 residues. Germline assignment: CDR1 SGHRS and CDR2 YFSETQ. V trimming: 0 bases; J trimming: 14 bases; junction bases outside the gene matches: 11. Here the CDR3 reads CASSLAFASGVEFF. CDR3 DNA sequence: TGCGCCAGCAGCTTGGCCTTTGCGAGCGGGGTTGAGTTCTTC.

This chain connects TRBV3-1 to TRBJ1-3; D call uncertain. The CDR3 is 17 amino acids. CDR1 and CDR2 from the germline V gene are LGHDT and YNNKEL (reference sequence). The V end was cut by 0 bases, the J end by 0 bases, with 12 bases between. Here the CDR3 DNA reads TGTGCCAGCAGCCAAGATCAGCCCTGGAGCTCTGGAAACACCATATATTTT. Protein sequence: CASSQDQPWSSGNTIYF.

This clonotype was counted a few times. This rearrangement joins TRBV4-1 to TRBJ2-1; D gene unclear. The CDR3 spans 14 residues. The V end was cut by 1 base, the J end by 5 bases, with 9 bases between. CDR1 and CDR2 (germline): MGHRA, YSYEKL. CDR3 protein: CASSQGVGNNEQFF. The CDR3 region has the DNA TGCGCCAGCAGCCAAGGTGTGGGAAACAATGAGCAGTTCTTC.

V usage is TRBV7-2 and J usage is TRBJ2-7; D not resolved. CDR1 and CDR2 from the germline V gene are SGHTA and FQGNSA. This CDR3 has 13 residues. The V end lost 5 bases, the J end lost 3 bases, and 11 bases lay between the germline ends. This chain's CDR3 is CASSPDPFYEQYF. In DNA form, the CDR3 reads TGTGCCAGCAGCCCCGATCCCTTCTACGAGCAGTACTTC. Full variable domain (remainder filled in from reference TRBV7-2 and TRBJ2-7): GAGVSQSPSNKVTEKGKDVELRCDPISGHTALYWYRQSLGQGLEFLIYFQGNSAPDKSGLPSDRFSAERTGGSVSTLTIQRTQQEDSAVYLCASSPDPFYEQYFGPGTRLTVT.

With respect to this clonotype: This sequence may be a read error, since a much larger clone differs from it by one base. This chain connects TRBV29-1 to TRBJ1-2, with D tentatively TRBD1 (5 bases). CDR3 length equals 12 residues. The germline gives CDR1 SQVTM, CDR2 ANQGSEA. Trimming removed 3 bases from V and 2 bases from J, with 7 bases in between. The CDR3 is CSVDWGNYGYTF. The CDR3 DNA reads TGCAGCGTTGATTGGGGGAACTATGGCTACACCTTC. Complete variable domain (other parts from reference TRBV29-1 and TRBJ1-2): SAVISQKPSRDICQRGTSLTIQCQVDSQVTMMFWYRQQPGQSLTLIATANQGSEATYESGFVIDKFPISRPNLTFSTLTVSNMSPEDSSIYLCSVDWGNYGYTFGSGTRLTVV.

This clonotype was seen ten or more times. The chain recombines TRBV29-1 with TRBJ1-1; 7 nucleotides match TRBD1. The CDR3 loop spans 11 amino acids. V was clipped by 8 bases and J by 4 bases; unmatched bases: 4. CDR1 and CDR2 (germline): SQVTM, ANQGSEA. The CDR3 coding sequence is TGCAGCCCATACAGGGGCACTGAAGCTTTCTTT. Encoded protein: CSPYRGTEAFF.

This clonotype has just a few counts. The V and J genes are TRBV20-1 and TRBJ2-1; D not resolved. Looked up from germline, CDR1 is DFQATT and CDR2 is SNEGSKA (reference sequence). The length of the CDR3 is 10 residues. Trimming pared 6 bases from V and 10 bases from J, leaving 10 bases between. CDR3 nucleotide sequence: TGCAGTGCACGGTCCTGGGAGCAGTTCTTC. This gives the protein CSARSWEQFF.

In DNA form, the CDR3 reads TGTGCCAGCAGTCTAGACAGGGGACGTGGTACGCAGTATTTT. Protein sequence: CASSLDRGRGTQYF. The chain combines TRBV6-5 with TRBJ2-3; the match to TRBD1 covers 8 bases. CDR1 is MNHEY, CDR2 SVGAGI, per germline. The CDR3 contains 14 residues. V lost 5 bases to trimming and J lost 8 bases; unmatched junction nucleotides: 9.

The CDR3 nucleotides read TGTGCCAGCCAGCTAGCGGGACATAATGAGCAGTTCTTC. Translation: CASQLAGHNEQFF. The V gene is TRBV6-5, the J gene TRBJ2-1, with 9 bases aligning to TRBD2. Germline CDR1 is MNHEY and CDR2 is SVGAGI. Trimming cost V 8 bases and J 7 bases; bases outside gene matches: 6. This CDR3 region has 13 residues.

The rearrangement joins TRBV9 to TRBJ2-6, with a tentative D call TRBD1 (6 bases). This CDR3 is 18 amino acids long. Trimming left V 0 bases short and J 0 bases short, with 13 bases between. Germline lookup yields CDR1 SGDLS and CDR2 YYNGEE. The CDR3 DNA reads TGTGCCAGCAGCGTAGCAACAGGGTCGTCCTCTGGGGCCAACGTCCTGACTTTC. Its protein is CASSVATGSSSGANVLTF.